By frequency in the sample, the clone carrying this TCR beta chain is large. Its antigen is as yet unknown. The QIAseq Immune Repertoire TCR panel built the libraries from around 15 ng of total RNA. TCRdb reprocessed the reads with MiXCR, giving one entry per CDR3 protein. Of fewer than 450 distinct CDR3 sequences in the sample, 10% to 11% are singletons; the top ten hold around 52%. Live CD3+CD8+TCRalphabeta+ cells were sorted into four subsets by PD-1 and/or TIGIT. This entry comes from a study of circulating CD8 cells and anti-PD-1 response in melanoma. Study-wide points: PD-1 and DPOS subsets showed similar, higher clonality than DNEG.

Germline V gene sequence: CDR1 SQVTM, CDR2 ANQGSEA. The germline V and J ends were trimmed by 1 base and 4 bases, with 7 bases remaining between them. The CDR3 sequence is 13 residues long. This sequence originates from a human donor with melanoma. This specimen consisted of CD8+ T cells from PBMCs, obtained at baseline or after one month of anti-PD-1 therapy (not recorded which). The chain has TRBV29-1 and TRBJ2-2, with D possibly TRBD2 on 5 matching bases. The CDR3 DNA follows: TGCAGCGTTGAAGGCCGGGGCACCGGGGAGCTGTTTTTT. Translating gives CSVEGRGTGELFF.